These T cell receptor beta chains were read from a single sample in a study of T-cell reconstitution after alpha-beta-depleted transplantation in children. Via MiXCR, TCRdb re-called the PCR reads, giving one row per CDR3 protein. The sample consists of 45,000 to 55,000 distinct CDR3 sequences, approximately 9.2% of them appearing once. Sequenced here: PBMCs, mostly from graft donor cells, sampled 60 days after TCRalphabeta/CD19-depleted stem cell transplant. These receptors were collected from a male patient aged 2 to 9 who had a stem cell transplant for chronic granulomatous disease, so the T cells may come from the graft donor. The CDR3 runs from the conserved cysteine through the conserved F or W. Fields, in order: D gene, V gene, CDR3 protein. The D gene is left open where the match is weak.

-	TRBV24-1	CATSDFRDTGELFF
-	TRBV15	CATSISGPSYNEQFF
TRBD2	TRBV5-1	CATKETSRGGQSEQFF
-	TRBV7-2	CASSLVPGPDGEAFF
TRBD2	TRBV2	CASSRGTSGTYEQYF
-	TRBV15	CATSRDYTTDTQYF
-	TRBV7-6	CASGSASNEQFF
-	TRBV9	CASSVTGRNSPLHF
TRBD2	TRBV7-2	CASSLAGREGYEQYF
-	TRBV6-4	CASSDGGANTGELFF
TRBD2	TRBV20-1	CSASAIASGRGGLLSYEQYF
TRBD1	TRBV11-1	CASSRGQVGPSSYNEQFF
TRBD1	TRBV10-3	CAIKGDSGNSPLHF
-	TRBV5-4	CASSLRRQYGYTF
TRBD1	TRBV6-5	CASRPDRGTEAFF
-	TRBV20-1	CSARGYSASSYNEQFF
-	TRBV5-1	CASSPVANLETQYF
-	TRBV18	CASSPLTQTYGYTF
TRBD2	TRBV6-4	CASSDSTSGSNEQFF
-	TRBV7-2	CASSLQGGSETQYF
-	TRBV18	CASSLHAGAKGNEQFF
TRBD2	TRBV4-2	CASSQGGSYLGQYF
-	TRBV11-2	CASSLGSMSGKANSGSTF
-	TRBV2	CASSGGGQADETQYF
-	TRBV20-1	CSARGSGDQPQHF
-	TRBV20-1	CSARRGTEKLFF
TRBD1	TRBV5-5	CASSTRYTTGGVTDTQYF
TRBD1	TRBV19	CASRGQGGNIQYF
TRBD2	TRBV12-3/TRBV12-4	CASTAGAPYNEQFF
-	TRBV6-5	CASSYSIQRSYNEQFF
-	TRBV12-3/TRBV12-4	CASSFVFAANTEAFF
-	TRBV12-3/TRBV12-4	CASTTLARAKNIQYF
-	TRBV29-1	CSVEVGSHNEQFF
-	TRBV6-2/TRBV6-3	CASSTHLGGFGGSNQPQHF
-	TRBV28	CASRPTSSGWLYNEQFF
TRBD1	TRBV29-1	CSVERPGGGYGYTF
-	TRBV12-3/TRBV12-4	CASSLGHNTGELFF
TRBD2	TRBV11-2	CASSLGLAGANEQFF
TRBD2	TRBV12-3/TRBV12-4	CASSFPSGSFHNEQFF
TRBD1	TRBV7-2	CASSPIRDRGYFAEAFF
-	TRBV29-1	CSVVLGSAYGYTF
TRBD2	TRBV20-1	CSARRLAGPTDTQYF
TRBD2	TRBV12-3/TRBV12-4	CASSLRASGLSYEQYF
-	TRBV7-6	CASSSLSGDGYTF
-	TRBV29-1	CSARQRQETQYF
-	TRBV2	CASSRQARPQHF
-	TRBV7-9	CASSPYMWTNNSPLHF
-	TRBV20-1	CSTHIVETQYF
TRBD2	TRBV6-1	CASRLRIAGKSNEQFF
TRBD1	TRBV28	CASSFRGTGSYEQYF